A single sample is the source of the 3 T cell receptor beta chains below, sequenced in a study of CD8 T cells in Susac syndrome. RNA, at about 0.45 to 1 ug, was reverse transcribed with random hexamers. In TCRdb, the immunoSEQ multiplex PCR reads were re-called with MiXCR into one record per CDR3 protein. The sample has around 80,000 distinct CDR3 sequences; about 93% are singletons. The source material was CD8+ T cells from PBMCs. The source of these receptors is a human donor in good health.

This clonotype has a single count. The rearrangement joins TRBV7-9 to TRBJ2-1, with TRBD1 as a possible D gene (6 bases). Per the germline V gene, CDR1 is SEHNR and CDR2 is FQNEAQ (reference sequence). The CDR3 has 16 amino acids. The V gene lost 5 bases and the J gene lost 0 bases, with 14 bases spanning the gap. The CDR3 coding sequence is TGTGCCAGCAGCCAGTCCGGGACAAGCTCCTACAATGAGCAGTTCTTC. Translating gives CASSQSGTSSYNEQFF.

The J gene is TRBJ1-5, the V gene TRBV7-8; D is unresolved. The V gene's germline CDR1 is SGHVS and CDR2 FQNEAQ. This CDR3 is 15 amino acids long. Trimming took off 2 bases at V and 4 bases at J, with 12 bases between the two ends. CDR3 protein: CASSLTLTVNQPQHF. The DNA for the CDR3 is TGTGCCAGCAGCTTAACACTTACAGTAAATCAGCCCCAGCATTTT.

This chain uses TRBV30 with TRBJ1-3; D might be TRBD1 (5 bases). Germline loops: CDR1 GTSNPN, CDR2 SVGIG (reference sequence). V was pared by 5 bases and J by 0 bases, with 11 bases between. The CDR3 covers 14 residues. For the CDR3, the DNA is TGTGCCTGGTGCCAGGGCCTCTCTGGAAACACCATATATTTT. Its protein product is CAWCQGLSGNTIYF.